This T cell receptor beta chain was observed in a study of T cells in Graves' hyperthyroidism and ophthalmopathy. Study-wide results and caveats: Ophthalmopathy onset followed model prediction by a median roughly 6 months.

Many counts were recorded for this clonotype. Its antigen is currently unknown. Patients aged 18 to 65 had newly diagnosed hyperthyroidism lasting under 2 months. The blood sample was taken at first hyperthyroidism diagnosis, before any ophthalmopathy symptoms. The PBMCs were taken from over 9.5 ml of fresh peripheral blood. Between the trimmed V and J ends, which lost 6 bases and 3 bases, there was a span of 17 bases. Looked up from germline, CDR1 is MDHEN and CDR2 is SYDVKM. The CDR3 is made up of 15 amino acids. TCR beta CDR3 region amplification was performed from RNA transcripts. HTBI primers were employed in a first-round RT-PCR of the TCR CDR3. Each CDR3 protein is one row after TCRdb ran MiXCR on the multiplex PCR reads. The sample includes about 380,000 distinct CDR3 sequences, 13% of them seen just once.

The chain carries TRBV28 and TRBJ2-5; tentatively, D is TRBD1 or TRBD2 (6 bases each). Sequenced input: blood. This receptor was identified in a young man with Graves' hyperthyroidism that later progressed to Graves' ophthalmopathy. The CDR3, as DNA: TGTGCCAGCAGCGATCTGGGGGGCCCTGAAGAGACCCAGTACTTC. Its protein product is CASSDLGGPEETQYF.